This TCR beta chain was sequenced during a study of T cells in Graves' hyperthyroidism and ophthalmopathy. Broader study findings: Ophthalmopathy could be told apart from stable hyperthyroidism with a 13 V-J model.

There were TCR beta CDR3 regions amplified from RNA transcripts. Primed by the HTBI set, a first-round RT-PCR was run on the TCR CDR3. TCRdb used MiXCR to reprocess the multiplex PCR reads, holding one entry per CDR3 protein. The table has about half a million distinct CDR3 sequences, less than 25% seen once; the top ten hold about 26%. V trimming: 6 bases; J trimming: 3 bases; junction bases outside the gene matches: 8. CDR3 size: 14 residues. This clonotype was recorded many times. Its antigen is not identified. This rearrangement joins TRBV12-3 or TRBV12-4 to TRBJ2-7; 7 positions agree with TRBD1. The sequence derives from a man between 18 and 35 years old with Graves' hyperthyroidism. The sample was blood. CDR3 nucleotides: TGTGCCAGCAGCCAAACAGGGGTAGGCTACGAGCAGTACTTC. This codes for CASSQTGVGYEQYF.